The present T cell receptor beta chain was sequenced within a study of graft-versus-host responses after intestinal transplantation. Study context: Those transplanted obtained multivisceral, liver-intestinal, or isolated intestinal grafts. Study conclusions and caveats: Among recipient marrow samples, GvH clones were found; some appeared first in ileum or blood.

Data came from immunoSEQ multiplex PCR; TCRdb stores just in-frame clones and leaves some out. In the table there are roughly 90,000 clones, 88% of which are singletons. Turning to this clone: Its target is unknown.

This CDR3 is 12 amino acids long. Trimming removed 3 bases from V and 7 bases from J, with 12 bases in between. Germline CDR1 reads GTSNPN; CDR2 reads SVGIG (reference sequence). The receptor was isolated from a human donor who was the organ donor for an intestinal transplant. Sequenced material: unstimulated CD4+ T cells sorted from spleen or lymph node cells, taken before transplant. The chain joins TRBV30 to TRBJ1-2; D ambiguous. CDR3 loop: CAWREGLGGYTF. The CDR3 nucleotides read TGTGCCTGGAGAGAGGGTCTAGGTGGCTACACCTTC.